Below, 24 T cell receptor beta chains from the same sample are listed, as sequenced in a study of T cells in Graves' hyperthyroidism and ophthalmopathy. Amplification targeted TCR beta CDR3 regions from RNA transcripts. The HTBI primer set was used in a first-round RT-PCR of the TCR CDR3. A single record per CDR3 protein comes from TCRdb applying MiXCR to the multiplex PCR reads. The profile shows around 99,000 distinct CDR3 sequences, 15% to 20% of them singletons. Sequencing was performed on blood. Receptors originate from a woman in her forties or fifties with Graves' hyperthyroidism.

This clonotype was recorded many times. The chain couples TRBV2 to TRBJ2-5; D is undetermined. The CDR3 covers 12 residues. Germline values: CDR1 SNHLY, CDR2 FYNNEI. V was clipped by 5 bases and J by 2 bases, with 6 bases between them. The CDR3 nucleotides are TGTGCCAGCAGTCCATTTCAAGAGACCCAGTACTTC. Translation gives CASSPFQETQYF.

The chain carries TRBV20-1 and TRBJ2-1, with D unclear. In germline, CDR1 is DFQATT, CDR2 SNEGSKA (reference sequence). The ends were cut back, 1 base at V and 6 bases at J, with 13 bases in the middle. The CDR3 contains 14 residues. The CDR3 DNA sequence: TGCAGTGCTAGAGGTGGGCTACCCGGCAATGAGCAGTTCTTC. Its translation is CSARGGLPGNEQFF.

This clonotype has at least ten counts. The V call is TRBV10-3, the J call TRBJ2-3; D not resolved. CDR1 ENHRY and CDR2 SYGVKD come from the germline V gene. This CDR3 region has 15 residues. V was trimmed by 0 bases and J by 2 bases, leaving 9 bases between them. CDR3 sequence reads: CAISESGRDTDTQYF. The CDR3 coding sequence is TGTGCCATCAGTGAGTCCGGAAGGGACACAGATACGCAGTATTTT.

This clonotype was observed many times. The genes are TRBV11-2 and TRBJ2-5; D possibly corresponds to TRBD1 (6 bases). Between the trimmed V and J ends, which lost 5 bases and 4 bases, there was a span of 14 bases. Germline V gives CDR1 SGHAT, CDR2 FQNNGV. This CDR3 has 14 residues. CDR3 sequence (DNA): TGTGCCAGCAGCCCAGGGGCAGGAACAGAGACCCAGTACTTC. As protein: CASSPGAGTETQYF.

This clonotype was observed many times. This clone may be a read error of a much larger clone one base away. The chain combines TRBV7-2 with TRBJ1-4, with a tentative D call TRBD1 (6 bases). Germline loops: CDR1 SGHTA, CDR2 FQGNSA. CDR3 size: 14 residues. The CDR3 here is CASSLGQGNEELFF. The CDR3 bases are TGTGCCAGCAGCTTAGGCCAGGGGAATGAAGAACTGTTTTTT.

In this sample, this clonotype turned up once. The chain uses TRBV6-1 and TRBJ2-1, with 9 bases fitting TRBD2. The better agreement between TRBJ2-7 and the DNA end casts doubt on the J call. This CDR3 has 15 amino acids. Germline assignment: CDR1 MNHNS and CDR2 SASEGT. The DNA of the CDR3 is TGTGCCAGCAGTGAATTTGCGGGAGGGTCCAATGAGCAGTACGTC. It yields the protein CASSEFAGGSNEQYV.

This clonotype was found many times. The CDR3 here is CASFLVSGNTEAFF. The CDR3 DNA reads as TGTGCCAGCTTTTTGGTGTCGGGGAACACTGAAGCTTTCTTT. The gene calls are TRBV2 and TRBJ1-1; unclear D gene. CDR3 length: 14 residues. Trimming stripped 8 bases from V and 1 base from J, with 14 bases between. Per the germline V gene, CDR1 is SNHLY and CDR2 is FYNNEI.

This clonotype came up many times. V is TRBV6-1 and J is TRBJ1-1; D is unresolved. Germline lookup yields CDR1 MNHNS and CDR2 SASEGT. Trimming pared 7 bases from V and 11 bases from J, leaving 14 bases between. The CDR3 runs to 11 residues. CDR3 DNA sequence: TGTGCCAGCATCGCTAGTGGGTCGGCTTTCTTT. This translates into CASIASGSAFF.

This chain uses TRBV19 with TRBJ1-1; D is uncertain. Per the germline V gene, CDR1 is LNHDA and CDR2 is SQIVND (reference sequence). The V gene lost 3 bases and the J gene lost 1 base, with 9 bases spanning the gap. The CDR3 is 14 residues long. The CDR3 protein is CASSILIENTEAFF. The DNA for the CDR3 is TGTGCCAGTAGTATCCTAATCGAGAACACTGAAGCTTTCTTT.

The CDR3 sequence is CSAPGTGTRDYNEQFF. In nucleotides, the CDR3 is TGCAGTGCCCCCGGGACCGGGACTAGGGACTACAATGAGCAGTTCTTC. The V and J genes are TRBV20-1 and TRBJ2-1, with 8 bases fitting TRBD2. From germline, CDR1 is DFQATT and CDR2 SNEGSKA (reference sequence). The trim removed 6 bases at V and 3 bases at J, leaving 13 bases unmatched. This CDR3 is 16 amino acids long.

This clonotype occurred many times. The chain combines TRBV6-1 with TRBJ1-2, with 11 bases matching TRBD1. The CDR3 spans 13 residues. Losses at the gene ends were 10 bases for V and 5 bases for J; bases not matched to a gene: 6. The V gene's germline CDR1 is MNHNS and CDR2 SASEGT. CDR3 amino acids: CATIGQGAYGYTF. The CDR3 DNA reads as TGTGCCACCATAGGACAGGGGGCATATGGCTACACCTTC.

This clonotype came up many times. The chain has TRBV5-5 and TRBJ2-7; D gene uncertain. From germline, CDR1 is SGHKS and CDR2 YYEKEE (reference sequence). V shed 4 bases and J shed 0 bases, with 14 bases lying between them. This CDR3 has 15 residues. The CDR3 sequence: CASSTRVPSSYEQYF. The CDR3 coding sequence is TGTGCCAGCAGCACCCGTGTTCCCAGCTCCTACGAGCAGTACTTC. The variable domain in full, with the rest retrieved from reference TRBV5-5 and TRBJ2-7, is DAGVTQSPTHLIKTRGQQVTLRCSPISGHKSVSWYQQVLGQGPQFIFQYYEKEERGRGNFPDRFSARQFPNYSSELNVNALLLGDSALYLCASSTRVPSSYEQYFGPGTRLTVT.

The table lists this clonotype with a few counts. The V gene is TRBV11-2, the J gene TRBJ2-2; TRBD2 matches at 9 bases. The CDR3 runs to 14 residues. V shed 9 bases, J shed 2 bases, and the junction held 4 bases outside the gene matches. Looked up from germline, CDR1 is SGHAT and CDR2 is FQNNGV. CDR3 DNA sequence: TGTGCCAGTAGCGGGAGCCCTAACACCGGGGAGCTGTTTTTT. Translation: CASSGSPNTGELFF.

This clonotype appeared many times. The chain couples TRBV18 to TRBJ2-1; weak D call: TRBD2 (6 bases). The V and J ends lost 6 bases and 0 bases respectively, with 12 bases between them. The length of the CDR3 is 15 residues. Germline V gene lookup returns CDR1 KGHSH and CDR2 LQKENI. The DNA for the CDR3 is TGTGCCAGCTCGGCGGGGACGAGCTCCTACAATGAGCAGTTCTTC. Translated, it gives CASSAGTSSYNEQFF.

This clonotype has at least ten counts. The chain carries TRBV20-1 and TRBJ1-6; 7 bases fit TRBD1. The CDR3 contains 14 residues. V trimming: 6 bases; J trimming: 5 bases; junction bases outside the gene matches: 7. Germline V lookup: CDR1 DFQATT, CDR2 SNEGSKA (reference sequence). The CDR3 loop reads CSATGQRNNSPLHF. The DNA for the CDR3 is TGCAGTGCCACGGGACAGAGAAATAATTCACCCCTCCACTTT.

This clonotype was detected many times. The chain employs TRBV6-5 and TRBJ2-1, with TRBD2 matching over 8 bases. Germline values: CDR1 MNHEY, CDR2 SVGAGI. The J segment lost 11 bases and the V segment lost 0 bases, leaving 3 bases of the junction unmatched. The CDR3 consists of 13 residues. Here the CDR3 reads CASSYSGGGQQFF. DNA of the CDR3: TGTGCCAGCAGTTACTCTGGCGGGGGGCAGCAGTTCTTC.

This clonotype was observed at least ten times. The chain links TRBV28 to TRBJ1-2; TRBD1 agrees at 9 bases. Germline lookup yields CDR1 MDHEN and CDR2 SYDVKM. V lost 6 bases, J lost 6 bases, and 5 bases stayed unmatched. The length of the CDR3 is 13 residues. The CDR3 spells CASSPTGGNGYTF. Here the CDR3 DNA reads TGTGCCAGCAGCCCGACAGGGGGGAATGGCTACACCTTC.

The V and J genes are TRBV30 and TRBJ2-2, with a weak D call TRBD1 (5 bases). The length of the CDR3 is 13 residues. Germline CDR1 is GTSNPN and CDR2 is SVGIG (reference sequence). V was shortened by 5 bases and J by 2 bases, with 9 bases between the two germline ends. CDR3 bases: TGTGCCTGGGAAGGGGCCAACACCGGGGAGCTGTTTTTT. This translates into CAWEGANTGELFF.

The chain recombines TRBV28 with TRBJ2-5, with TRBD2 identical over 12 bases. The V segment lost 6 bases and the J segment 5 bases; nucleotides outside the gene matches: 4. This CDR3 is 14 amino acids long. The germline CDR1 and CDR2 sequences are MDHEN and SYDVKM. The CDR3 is CASSLTSGSETQYF. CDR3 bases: TGTGCCAGCAGCTTGACTAGCGGGAGCGAGACCCAGTACTTC.

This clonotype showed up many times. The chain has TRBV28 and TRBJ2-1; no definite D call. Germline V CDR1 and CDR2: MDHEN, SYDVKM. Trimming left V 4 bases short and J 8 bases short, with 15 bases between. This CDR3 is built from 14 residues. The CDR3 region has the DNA TGTGCCAGCAGTTCCCCCCCATCTGTGGATGAGCAGTTCTTC. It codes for CASSSPPSVDEQFF. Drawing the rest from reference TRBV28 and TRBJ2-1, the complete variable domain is DVKVTQSSRYLVKRTGEKVFLECVQDMDHENMFWYRQDPGLGLRLIYFSYDVKMKEKGDIPEGYSVSREKKERFSLILESASTNQTSMYLCASSSPPSVDEQFFGPGTRLTVL.

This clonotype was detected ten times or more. In DNA form, the CDR3 reads TGCGCCAGCAGTGTGTCTAGCGGGGTTTACGAGCAGTACGTC. The encoded protein is CASSVSSGVYEQYV. The J gene is TRBJ2-7, the V gene TRBV10-2; TRBD2 agrees at 9 bases. Germline V gene lookup returns CDR1 WSHSY and CDR2 SAAADI. The V segment lost 4 bases and the J segment 4 bases; nucleotides outside the gene matches: 5. The CDR3 has 14 amino acids.

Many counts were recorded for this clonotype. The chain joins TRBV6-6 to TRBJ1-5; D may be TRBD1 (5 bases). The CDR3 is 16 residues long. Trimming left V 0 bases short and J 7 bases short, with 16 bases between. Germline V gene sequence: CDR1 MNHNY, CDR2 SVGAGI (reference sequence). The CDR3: CASSYSSAGDGQPQHF. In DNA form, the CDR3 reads TGTGCCAGCAGTTACTCGAGTGCCGGGGACGGCCAGCCCCAGCATTTT.

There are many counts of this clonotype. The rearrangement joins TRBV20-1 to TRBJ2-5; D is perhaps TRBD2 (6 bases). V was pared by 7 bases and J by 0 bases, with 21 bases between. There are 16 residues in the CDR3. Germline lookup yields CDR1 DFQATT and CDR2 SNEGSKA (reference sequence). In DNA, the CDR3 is TGCAGTGTCCAAACTTGGAGCGGGCGAAACCAAGAGACCCAGTACTTC. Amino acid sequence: CSVQTWSGRNQETQYF.

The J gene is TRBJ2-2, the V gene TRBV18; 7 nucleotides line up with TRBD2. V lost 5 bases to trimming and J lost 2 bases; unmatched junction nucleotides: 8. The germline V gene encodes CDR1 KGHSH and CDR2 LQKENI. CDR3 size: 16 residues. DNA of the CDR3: TGTGCCAGCTCAGAATCCGCGGGAGCTAACACCGGGGAGCTGTTTTTT. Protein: CASSESAGANTGELFF. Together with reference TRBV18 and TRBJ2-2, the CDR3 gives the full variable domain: NAGVMQNPRHLVRRRGQEARLRCSPMKGHSHVYWYRQLPEEGLKFMVYLQKENIIDESGMPKERFSAEFPKEGPSILRIQQVVRGDSAAYFCASSESAGANTGELFFGEGSRLTVL.